The clone carrying this T cell receptor (beta chain) was counted many times. Its antigen remains unknown. The germline V gene encodes CDR1 SGDLS and CDR2 YYNGEE. After removal of 3 bases from V and 5 bases from J, the junction contained 19 bases not matched to a gene. The length of the CDR3 is 18 residues. This library used 300 to 500 ng RNA and molecular barcoded adaptors spanning alpha/delta and beta/gamma chains. TCRdb fed the reads into MiXCR, producing one record per CDR3 protein. The repertoire holds about 35,000 distinct CDR3 sequences, with roughly 13% as singletons. At the time of active disease, bone marrow was collected from every patient. The data originate from a study of read filtering for tumor transcriptome and immune sequencing. Study-level information: Patients were about 17 male and about 15 female, mean age 65.9 years, range about 47 to 80.

General observations from the study: Even smaller IR-seq throughput identified most shared clonotypes. In IR-seq, single-read clonotypes were 75% to 90% of clonotypes but approximately 3.5% of reads.

Sequenced material: a population of CD138-negative cells sorted from bone marrow. The clonotype comes from a donor at least 40 years old with multiple myeloma. The chain uses TRBV9 and TRBJ2-7; TRBD1 agrees at 8 bases. In nucleotides, the CDR3 is TGTGCCAGCAGCGGCAGCGTAACGGGGACAGGTAGTACCCACGAGCAGTACTTC. Protein product: CASSGSVTGTGSTHEQYF. The complete variable domain, with remaining parts taken from reference TRBV9 and TRBJ2-7, reads DSGVTQTPKHLITATGQRVTLRCSPRSGDLSVYWYQQSLDQGLQFLIQYYNGEERAKGNILERFSAQQFPDLHSELNLSSLELGDSALYFCASSGSVTGTGSTHEQYFGPGTRLTVT.